This T cell receptor (beta chain) was captured by sequencing in a study of Ad26.COV2.S vaccination and SARS-CoV-2 variants. Profiling relied on immunoSEQ multiplex PCR, and the TCRdb table lists in-frame clones only, not all of them. Here the sample spans a few hundred thousand clones, about nine tenths being singletons. The treatment was: around 19 received Ad26.COV2.S at low or high dose, single or two shots; 5 received placebo; per-sample allocation not given. Day 63 following the first vaccine or placebo injection was when the samples were taken. The ends lost 3 bases at V and 1 base at J; junction bases unmatched: 6. CDR3 length equals 15 residues. Germline lookup yields CDR1 MGHRA and CDR2 YSYEKL.

The V and J genes are TRBV4-1 and TRBJ2-7; 7 bases map to TRBD1. The sequences come from peripheral blood, collected in a trial of Ad26.COV2.S vaccine versus placebo. The clonotype comes from a person aged 18-65 years who received the Ad26.COV2.S COVID-19 vaccine or a placebo. The CDR3: CASSQSTGQSYEQYF. The CDR3 DNA reads TGCGCCAGCAGCCAGTCGACAGGGCAGTCCTACGAGCAGTACTTC.